This T cell receptor (beta chain) derives from a study of T cell repertoires in cytomegalovirus infection (dated by TCRdb to between 2018 and 2021). Study-level background: Alongside well-studied HLA-B-restricted epitopes, the peptide stimulations were aimed at recently identified HLA-C-restricted CMV epitopes, whose presentation resists viral immunomodulation. Donor HLA type was relevant to the analysis, because carriage of CMV infection together with the matching HLA type was indicated by public TCR beta signatures. The paper's findings and limits, for the study overall: Carriers of CMV infection plus the relevant HLA type were discriminated by the cumulative frequency of public TCR beta family members in the study cohort and in an independent roughly 320-donor cohort. The ex vivo response was dominated by HLA-C-restricted CMV-specific TCR beta clonotypes, which also provided the single most frequent clonotype in two of eight donors.

This clonotype came up a few times. Its antigen is not yet known. No per-base quality is available; no much larger clone lies one base away. The data were produced on an Illumina HiSeq 1500. TCRdb reanalyzed the raw reads on its own, using fastp at Q25 for trimming and MiXCR for clone calling, and kept in-frame beta chains. Rows merge per CDR3 protein into single entries with the most common DNA and genes. The sample table shows approximately 1,000,000 distinct CDR3 sequences, and about 33% are seen once. The ten largest clones add up to about an eighth of the sample. This specimen's treatment or condition label, per the study, means: in vitro stimulation with specific CMV peptide epitopes to enrich CMV-specific T cells. Sequences SNHLY (CDR1) and FYNNEI (CDR2) are obtained from the germline V gene. V is shortened by 8 bases, J by 6 bases, and the region joining them spans 20 bases. From the cysteine up to the phenylalanine, the CDR3 has a length of 16 residues. CDR3 DNA only is kept here, 48 bases in frame from base 1.

Recombination joined TRBV2 with TRBJ1-6; 5 matching bases give a weak D call of TRBD1. Here the sequenced sample was cultured CD8+ T cells from PBMCs, taken from culture after CMV antigen stimulation. The receptor was isolated from a human donor in good health (CMV status not recorded). Some clones in this sample may be carry-over from other donors' samples. The CDR3 reads CASGALGLLGNSPLHF. The nucleotide sequence reads TGTGCCAGCGGGGCGCTAGGGTTACTTGGTAATTCACCCCTCCACTTT.